Below are 22 T cell receptor beta chains sequenced from a single sample in a study of T-cell memory formation after mild COVID-19. TCRdb reanalysed the 5' RACE reads using MiXCR and keeps one entry per CDR3 protein. The sample yields around 470,000 distinct CDR3 sequences, around 20% seen once. Source material: PBMCs or a T cell subset sorted from them (not recorded which). The receptor set was obtained from an adult woman who had mild COVID-19 (a few samples of this study predate the infection). Cell type and time point are not known.

The chain recombines TRBV5-5 with TRBJ1-2, with D possibly TRBD1 on 5 matching bases. Germline V lookup: CDR1 SGHKS, CDR2 YYEKEE (reference sequence). V was cut by 6 bases and J by 8 bases, with 20 bases left in between. This CDR3 region has 14 residues. The CDR3 bases are TGTGCCAGCACCACCCAGGGTAATAGAGGCGGCTACACCTTC. Residues: CASTTQGNRGGYTF.

The CDR3 region is CASSPNEGDEQETQYF. CDR3 coding DNA: TGTGCCAGCTCACCGAACGAAGGGGACGAGCAAGAGACCCAGTACTTC. V is TRBV18 and J is TRBJ2-5, with D perhaps TRBD1 or TRBD2 (5 bases each). Trimming pared 3 bases from V and 2 bases from J, leaving 16 bases between. CDR1 and CDR2 from the germline V gene are KGHSH and LQKENI. This CDR3 has 16 amino acids.

The V call is TRBV7-9, the J call TRBJ1-5; TRBD1 matches at 7 bases. Germline V gene lookup returns CDR1 SEHNR and CDR2 FQNEAQ (reference sequence). Trimming removed 5 bases from V and 4 bases from J; junction bases left unmatched: 8. The CDR3 loop spans 15 amino acids. CDR3 loop: CASSKEGARNQPQHF. CDR3 bases: TGTGCCAGCAGCAAGGAGGGGGCCCGGAATCAGCCCCAGCATTTT. The variable domain in full, completed from reference TRBV7-9 and TRBJ1-5, reads DTGVSQNPRHKITKRGQNVTFRCDPISEHNRLYWYRQTLGQGPEFLTYFQNEAQLEKSRLLSDRFSAERPKGSFSTLEIQRTEQGDSAMYLCASSKEGARNQPQHFGDGTRLSIL.

Only a few counts were recorded for this clonotype. This chain uses TRBV12-3 or TRBV12-4 with TRBJ2-7, with 7 positions matching TRBD2. The V and J ends lost 4 bases and 0 bases, in that order; junction bases with no gene match: 3. The CDR3 extends over 14 amino acids. The CDR3 DNA follows: TGTGCCAGCAGTTCCACTAGCGACTCCTACGAGCAGTACTTC. Translated: CASSSTSDSYEQYF.

The V gene is TRBV7-3, the J gene TRBJ1-1; D may be TRBD1 (5 bases). The germline V gene encodes CDR1 SGHTA and CDR2 FQGTGA. The CDR3 extends over 14 amino acids. Trimming cost V 5 bases and J 6 bases, with 16 bases left between them. CDR3 bases: TGTGCCAGCAGCCGGACACCTTCGGCCGCTGAAGCTTTCTTT. Translating gives CASSRTPSAAEAFF. The full variable domain, its missing parts supplied by reference TRBV7-3 and TRBJ1-1, is GAGVSQTPSNKVTEKGKYVELRCDPISGHTALYWYRQSLGQGPEFLIYFQGTGAADDSGLPNDRFFAVRPEGSVSTLKIQRTERGDSAVYLCASSRTPSAAEAFFGQGTRLTVV.

The chain employs TRBV9 and TRBJ2-3; perhaps TRBD1 as D (7 bases). The V end was cut by 2 bases, the J end by 0 bases, with 16 bases between. Germline-derived CDR1 and CDR2 are SGDLS and YYNGEE. CDR3 length equals 17 residues. The CDR3 nucleotides are TGTGCCAGCAGCGTCCCCTCCGGGGGACAGAGCACAGATACGCAGTATTTT. It translates to CASSVPSGGQSTDTQYF.

The table lists this clonotype with a few counts. This chain links TRBV20-1 with TRBJ2-3; D not resolved. Looked up from germline, CDR1 is DFQATT and CDR2 is SNEGSKA (reference sequence). Trimming took 3 bases from V and 2 from J, leaving 12 bases between them. The CDR3 spans 14 residues. In DNA form, the CDR3 reads TGCAGTGCTAGGCTGCTAGGAGCCACAGATACGCAGTATTTT. Protein product: CSARLLGATDTQYF.

V and J are TRBV20-1 and TRBJ2-7; D is unresolved. The CDR3 consists of 15 residues. The germline V gene has CDR1 DFQATT and CDR2 SNEGSKA (reference sequence). V was clipped by 1 base and J by 0 bases, with 13 bases between them. The CDR3 bases are TGCAGTGCTAGAGCTCTGTCCGCCTCCTCCTACGAGCAGTACTTC. Translation gives CSARALSASSYEQYF.

This clonotype has more than one count but fewer than ten. V and J are TRBV7-9 and TRBJ2-1; D is unresolved. Germline loops: CDR1 SEHNR, CDR2 FQNEAQ (reference sequence). V gave up 10 bases and J gave up 5 bases, with 18 bases separating them. The length of the CDR3 is 14 residues. CDR3 nucleotides: TGTGCCAAGCAGCTAAGCGATAGGGACAATGAGCAGTTCTTC. Its translation is CAKQLSDRDNEQFF.

The chain employs TRBV20-1 and TRBJ1-1; no reliable D call. V was shortened by 0 bases and J by 3 bases, with 17 bases between the two germline ends. This CDR3 has 16 amino acids. CDR1 is DFQATT and CDR2 is SNEGSKA in the germline V gene (reference sequence). CDR3 sequence: CSARDLRGKADTEAFF. The CDR3 region has the DNA TGCAGTGCTAGAGACCTCCGGGGTAAAGCGGACACTGAAGCTTTCTTT.

This clonotype came up a few times. This chain connects TRBV12-3 or TRBV12-4 to TRBJ1-2; no clear D. V lost 2 bases, J lost 2 bases, and 6 bases lay in between. The CDR3 loop spans 13 amino acids. CDR3 DNA sequence: TGTGCCAGCAGTTTACTCGGGAACTATGGCTACACCTTC. Translation gives CASSLLGNYGYTF.

The chain is built from TRBV5-1 and TRBJ2-7; D could derive from TRBD1 or TRBD2 (6 bases each). Trimming pared 0 bases from V and 4 bases from J, leaving 11 bases between. The CDR3 has 14 amino acids. In germline, CDR1 is SGHRS, CDR2 YFSETQ. The CDR3 DNA reads TGCGCCAGCAGCTTGGCGGGGGCGGTTTACGAGCAGTACTTC. Its protein product is CASSLAGAVYEQYF. The variable domain in full, with the rest retrieved from reference TRBV5-1 and TRBJ2-7, is KAGVTQTPRYLIKTRGQQVTLSCSPISGHRSVSWYQQTPGQGLQFLFEYFSETQRNKGNFPGRFSGRQFSNSRSEMNVSTLELGDSALYLCASSLAGAVYEQYFGPGTRLTVT.

This clonotype was seen a few times. The J gene is TRBJ2-5, the V gene TRBV15, with 10 bases that match TRBD2. V dropped 3 bases and J dropped 5; count of bases not matched to a gene: 3. This CDR3 comprises 14 residues. Per the germline V gene, CDR1 is LNHNV and CDR2 is YYDKDF (reference sequence). This CDR3 is CATSSGLAVETQYF. The CDR3, as DNA: TGTGCCACCAGCAGCGGACTAGCGGTGGAGACCCAGTACTTC.

This clonotype was observed a handful of times. This rearrangement joins TRBV7-8 to TRBJ2-1; possible D gene TRBD2, 5 bases. Looked up from germline, CDR1 is SGHVS and CDR2 is FQNEAQ. This CDR3 is built from 15 residues. The V and J ends lost 5 bases and 5 bases respectively, with 16 bases between them. The CDR3 coding sequence is TGTGCCAGCAGCCCCAGCTGGACTGGGGACAATGAGCAGTTCTTC. Amino acids: CASSPSWTGDNEQFF. Combining the CDR3 with reference TRBV7-8 and TRBJ2-1 gives the whole variable domain GAGVSQSPRYKVAKRGQDVALRCDPISGHVSLFWYQQALGQGPEFLTYFQNEAQLDKSGLPSDRFFAERPEGSVSTLKIQRTQQEDSAVYLCASSPSWTGDNEQFFGPGTRLTVL.

The chain uses TRBV29-1 and TRBJ2-1, with 8 bases matching TRBD1. The CDR3 consists of 14 residues. V gave up 4 bases and J gave up 0 bases; unmatched junction bases: 2. The germline gives CDR1 SQVTM, CDR2 ANQGSEA. CDR3 in amino acids: CSVGQGSSYNEQFF. For the CDR3, the DNA is TGCAGCGTTGGACAGGGGAGCTCCTACAATGAGCAGTTCTTC.

The chain employs TRBV12-3 or TRBV12-4 and TRBJ2-5; weak D call: TRBD1 (5 bases). This CDR3 is built from 14 residues. Trimming left V 1 base short and J 3 bases short, with 9 bases between. CDR3: CASSLVAREETQYF. The CDR3 DNA sequence: TGTGCCAGCAGTTTAGTAGCCAGGGAAGAGACCCAGTACTTC.

The chain has TRBV15 and TRBJ2-3; 10 bases align to TRBD2. With V trimmed by 6 bases and J by 2 bases, 8 bases remained unmatched. Germline CDR1 reads LNHNV; CDR2 reads YYDKDF (reference sequence). The length of the CDR3 is 16 residues. CDR3 residues: CATRAGLADTTDTQYF. DNA for the CDR3: TGTGCCACCAGGGCCGGACTAGCGGATACCACAGATACGCAGTATTTT.

In its sample, this clonotype was seen a few times. Germline is not matched at one junction end, which may reflect a read error. The chain joins TRBV29-1 to TRBJ2-1, with 8 positions matching TRBD1. CDR1 is SQVTM, CDR2 ANQGSEA, per germline. The CDR3 spans 12 residues. CDR3 sequence reads: CSVRRTGRKHFF. The CDR3 DNA follows: TGCAGCGTTCGTAGGACAGGGCGTAAACACTTTTTC.

This clonotype was found a few times. This chain connects TRBV7-9 to TRBJ1-3; weak D call: TRBD1 (5 bases). CDR3 length equals 14 residues. Looked up from germline, CDR1 is SEHNR and CDR2 is FQNEAQ (reference sequence). Trimming removed 5 bases at V and 1 base at J, with 9 bases between. The CDR3 sequence is CASSVGASGNTIYF. CDR3 DNA sequence: TGTGCCAGCAGCGTAGGGGCTTCTGGAAACACCATATATTTT.

The V call is TRBV12-3 or TRBV12-4, the J call TRBJ2-1, with 11 bases matching TRBD1. The CDR3 covers 17 residues. V lost 6 bases and J lost 3; bases outside the gene matches: 10. Here the CDR3 DNA reads TGTGCCAGCAGCTCTCCGGGACAGGGGGACGGCTACAATGAGCAGTTCTTC. Amino acid sequence: CASSSPGQGDGYNEQFF.

This chain links TRBV6-5 with TRBJ1-4; tentative D call: TRBD1 (6 bases). The germline V and J ends were trimmed by 5 bases and 13 bases, with 20 bases remaining between them. Germline values: CDR1 MNHEY, CDR2 SVGAGI. The CDR3 sequence is 14 residues long. The CDR3 here is CASSIHRDTQRLFF. The CDR3 coding sequence is TGTGCCAGCAGTATCCACCGGGACACTCAAAGACTGTTTTTT.

V and J are TRBV5-1 and TRBJ1-2; no definite D call. The CDR3 is made up of 16 amino acids. CDR1 is SGHRS and CDR2 is YFSETQ in the germline V gene. V was shortened by 3 bases and J by 1 base, with 16 bases between the two germline ends. CDR3 sequence: CASSSYSPGYNYGYTF. CDR3 bases: TGCGCCAGCAGCTCGTATTCTCCGGGTTATAACTATGGCTACACCTTC.